These 27 T cell receptor beta chains originate from one sample sequenced in a study of cytotoxic CD8 clonotypes in ibrutinib-treated CLL. Profiled with immunoSEQ multiplex PCR; TCRdb holds only in-frame clones, not every one. In the table there are around 140,000 clones, 75% to 80% of which are singletons. Sequencing used PBMCs, obtained after 24 months of ibrutinib treatment. These receptors all stem from a human donor with chronic lymphocytic leukemia.

The chain has TRBV18 and TRBJ1-5, with D uncertain. Germline V CDR1 and CDR2: KGHSH, LQKENI. The CDR3 is made up of 14 amino acids. With 6 bases removed from V and 2 bases from J, the gap between germline ends came to 11 bases. This CDR3 is CASSHAWGNQPQHF. The CDR3 DNA is TGTGCCAGCTCCCACGCCTGGGGCAATCAGCCCCAGCATTTT.

V and J are TRBV7-2 and TRBJ1-1; 7 positions match TRBD1. Germline assignment: CDR1 SGHTA and CDR2 FQGNSA. The CDR3 loop spans 13 amino acids. The V gene end was trimmed by 5 bases and the J gene end by 5 bases; junction bases not matched to a gene: 5. The CDR3 spells CASSQQGYTEAFF. The DNA of the CDR3 is TGTGCCAGCAGCCAACAGGGGTATACTGAAGCTTTCTTT.

The chain recombines TRBV10-3 with TRBJ2-2; D remains unclear. This CDR3 spans 11 amino acids. Trimming took 3 bases from V and 7 from J, leaving 3 bases between them. Germline V gives CDR1 ENHRY, CDR2 SYGVKD. The CDR3 DNA reads TGTGCCATCAGTGATCTCGGGGAGCTGTTTTTT. Translation gives CAISDLGELFF.

The chain joins TRBV6-5 to TRBJ1-2, with 9 bases matching TRBD1. The germline V gene encodes CDR1 MNHEY and CDR2 SVGAGI. The ends lost 6 bases at V and 8 bases at J; junction bases unmatched: 7. CDR3 length equals 13 residues. As DNA, the CDR3 is TGTGCCAGCAGCCCCGACAGGGGGGTGGGCTACACCTTC. It codes for CASSPDRGVGYTF.

V and J are TRBV28 and TRBJ2-1, with 7 bases identical to TRBD2. The CDR3 covers 17 residues. Germline V lookup: CDR1 MDHEN, CDR2 SYDVKM. The V segment lost 2 bases and the J segment 4 bases; nucleotides outside the gene matches: 11. DNA for the CDR3: TGTGCCAGCAGTTTAGGGACCCGGGACTACCTATACAATGAGCAGTTCTTC. Translation: CASSLGTRDYLYNEQFF. The whole variable domain, remainder taken from reference TRBV28 and TRBJ2-1, is DVKVTQSSRYLVKRTGEKVFLECVQDMDHENMFWYRQDPGLGLRLIYFSYDVKMKEKGDIPEGYSVSREKKERFSLILESASTNQTSMYLCASSLGTRDYLYNEQFFGPGTRLTVL.

This clone was seen just once. CDR3 in amino acids: CASSQWSTNTGELFF. For the CDR3, the DNA is TGTGCCAGCAGCCAATGGAGCACGAACACCGGGGAGCTGTTTTTT. This chain uses TRBV7-9 with TRBJ2-2; unclear D gene. Germline V lookup: CDR1 SEHNR, CDR2 FQNEAQ (reference sequence). This CDR3 region has 15 residues. Trimming pared 5 bases from V and 0 bases from J, leaving 10 bases between.

The gene calls are TRBV5-1 and TRBJ2-1; D gene uncertain. The CDR3 runs 12 residues. V lost 4 bases, J lost 5 bases, and 7 bases lay in between. CDR1 and CDR2 from the germline V gene are SGHRS and YFSETQ. DNA for the CDR3: TGCGCCAGCAGCCGCACCAACAATGAGCAGTTCTTC. The encoded protein is CASSRTNNEQFF.

The V call is TRBV4-3, the J call TRBJ2-5; D is uncertain. CDR3 length: 13 residues. Germline V gives CDR1 LGHNA, CDR2 YSLEER. The ends were cut back, 2 bases at V and 2 bases at J, with 6 bases in the middle. CDR3 in DNA: TGCGCCAGCAGCCAACACCCACAAGAGACCCAGTACTTC. Encoded protein: CASSQHPQETQYF.

The V and J genes are TRBV5-1 and TRBJ2-1, with 9 bases identical to TRBD2. The CDR3 is made up of 16 amino acids. V was clipped by 0 bases and J by 3 bases; unmatched bases: 4. Germline V CDR1 and CDR2: SGHRS, YFSETQ. CDR3 in DNA: TGCGCCAGCAGCTTGGGGGGACTAGCCGGCTACAATGAGCAGTTCTTC. As protein: CASSLGGLAGYNEQFF.

The V gene is TRBV4-2, the J gene TRBJ2-5; possibly TRBD2 for D (6 bases). Per the germline V gene, CDR1 is LGHNA and CDR2 is YNFKEQ. The CDR3 consists of 16 residues. Trimming removed 0 bases from V and 9 bases from J, with 20 bases in between. This chain's CDR3 is CASSQELAGHPGAQYF. The DNA of the CDR3 is TGTGCCAGCAGCCAAGAGTTGGCGGGCCACCCGGGGGCCCAGTACTTC.

The rearrangement uses TRBV5-6 and TRBJ2-5, with D uncertain. Looked up from germline, CDR1 is SGHDT and CDR2 is YYEEEE. Trimming cost V 0 bases and J 4 bases, with 7 bases left between them. CDR3 length: 13 residues. This chain's CDR3 is CASSLGLTETQYF. DNA for the CDR3: TGTGCCAGCAGCTTGGGTCTCACAGAGACCCAGTACTTC.

This clone was seen just once. The chain combines TRBV9 with TRBJ2-3, with a possible D match to TRBD1 (5 bases). CDR3 length equals 15 residues. Looked up from germline, CDR1 is SGDLS and CDR2 is YYNGEE. Deletions cut 0 bases from V and 6 bases from J, with 14 bases between. The CDR3 is CASSVVGPQGDTQYF. CDR3 sequence (DNA): TGTGCCAGCAGCGTAGTAGGACCCCAGGGCGATACGCAGTATTTT.

V gene TRBV4-3 combines with J gene TRBJ1-6; D unresolved. The V end lost 0 bases, the J end lost 10 bases, and 10 bases lay between the germline ends. Germline V gene data show CDR1 as LGHNA and CDR2 as YSLEER. This CDR3 spans 14 amino acids. The CDR3 loop reads CASSQDLGISPLHF. CDR3 nucleotides: TGCGCCAGCAGCCAAGATTTGGGGATCTCACCCCTCCACTTT.

The chain combines TRBV9 with TRBJ2-3, with 7 positions matching TRBD1. J lost 0 bases, V lost 0 bases, and 10 bases had no gene match. Germline CDR1 and CDR2: SGDLS and YYNGEE. The CDR3 runs to 18 residues. CDR3 bases: TGTGCCAGCAGCGTAGGAGTAACAGGGACAGCTAGCACAGATACGCAGTATTTT. Translated: CASSVGVTGTASTDTQYF.

V gene TRBV19 combines with J gene TRBJ2-1; D is possibly TRBD2 (6 bases). Deletions cut 3 bases from V and 9 bases from J, with 21 bases between. Germline-derived CDR1 and CDR2 are LNHDA and SQIVND (reference sequence). This CDR3 is built from 16 residues. The CDR3 nucleotides read TGTGCCAGTAGTATCCTAGTAGGACGTCTGGGGGGTGAGCAGTTCTTC. Encoded protein: CASSILVGRLGGEQFF.

The chain carries TRBV7-2 and TRBJ2-3; TRBD1 is a possible D gene (5 bases). Germline CDR1 is SGHTA and CDR2 is FQGNSA. The CDR3 spans 14 residues. The V end lost 3 bases, the J end lost 8 bases, and 15 bases lay between the germline ends. CDR3 bases: TGTGCCAGCAGCTTGGCCCCAGGGCAGGGTACGCAGTATTTT. Amino acid sequence: CASSLAPGQGTQYF.

CDR3 nucleotides: TGTGCCAGCAGCCCGAAATCGGAACAGGGGGTTGGTGGTGGCTACACCTTC. It translates to CASSPKSEQGVGGGYTF. The chain combines TRBV7-9 with TRBJ1-2; 8 bases agree with TRBD1. Germline CDR1 is SEHNR and CDR2 is FQNEAQ (reference sequence). The CDR3 has 17 amino acids. The V gene end was trimmed by 5 bases and the J gene end by 7 bases; junction bases not matched to a gene: 18.

Here the CDR3 reads CASSPPGGPDTQYF. As DNA, the CDR3 is TGTGCCAGCAGTCCCCCCGGGGGCCCAGATACGCAGTATTTT. The V gene is TRBV28, the J gene TRBJ2-3; D tentatively fits TRBD1 or TRBD2 (6 bases each). Germline CDR1 is MDHEN and CDR2 is SYDVKM. Trimming took 5 bases from V and 4 from J, leaving 13 bases between them. The length of the CDR3 is 14 residues.

A single count supports this clone. The V gene is TRBV14, the J gene TRBJ2-3; TRBD1 agrees at 9 bases. This CDR3 comprises 16 residues. Germline V gene lookup returns CDR1 SGHDN and CDR2 FVKESK. The J segment lost 3 bases and the V segment lost 4 bases, leaving 8 bases of the junction unmatched. CDR3 sequence: CASSRLPGQGTDTQYF. CDR3 nucleotides: TGTGCCAGCAGCCGACTACCGGGACAGGGAACAGATACGCAGTATTTT. Together with reference TRBV14 and TRBJ2-3, the CDR3 gives the full variable domain: EAGVTQFPSHSVIEKGQTVTLRCDPISGHDNLYWYRRVMGKEIKFLLHFVKESKQDESGMPNNRFLAERTGGTYSTLKVQPAELEDSGVYFCASSRLPGQGTDTQYFGPGTRLTVL.

V gene TRBV4-3 combines with J gene TRBJ2-2; 8 bases agree with TRBD2. This CDR3 comprises 15 residues. Germline CDR1 LGHNA, CDR2 YSLEER. V gave up 3 bases and J gave up 7 bases; unmatched junction bases: 7. CDR3 sequence reads: CASSHQGLVGGELFF. The CDR3 bases are TGCGCCAGCAGCCACCAGGGACTAGTAGGCGGGGAGCTGTTTTTT.

This sequence joins TRBV7-2 and TRBJ1-1, with D tentatively TRBD1 (5 bases). Germline V CDR1 and CDR2: SGHTA, FQGNSA. V was pared by 4 bases and J by 4 bases, with 7 bases between. The CDR3 is made up of 12 amino acids. Here the CDR3 reads CASSWRGTEAFF. The CDR3 coding sequence is TGTGCCAGCAGCTGGAGGGGCACTGAAGCTTTCTTT.

The V and J genes are TRBV6-1 and TRBJ2-2; TRBD2 matches at 7 bases. This CDR3 has 15 residues. V trimming: 6 bases; J trimming: 7 bases; junction bases outside the gene matches: 11. Germline V lookup: CDR1 MNHNS, CDR2 SASEGT. CDR3 bases: TGTGCCAGCAGCCAAGGGCGGGGAGGGCACGGGGAGCTGTTTTTT. Translation gives CASSQGRGGHGELFF.

V gene TRBV18 combines with J gene TRBJ1-1, with D possibly TRBD1 on 5 matching bases. Germline V gene data show CDR1 as KGHSH and CDR2 as LQKENI. CDR3 size: 12 residues. The ends were cut back, 6 bases at V and 11 bases at J, with 16 bases in the middle. The chain's CDR3 is CASSPGTGGAFF. The CDR3, as DNA: TGTGCCAGCTCGCCCGGCACAGGTGGGGCTTTCTTT.

The chain joins TRBV6-5 to TRBJ1-3; tentative D call: TRBD1 (6 bases). Per germline, CDR1 MNHEY and CDR2 SVGAGI. The V gene lost 4 bases and the J gene lost 0 bases, with 10 bases spanning the gap. CDR3 size: 15 residues. This CDR3 is CASSFRQASGNTIYF. CDR3 DNA sequence: TGTGCCAGCAGTTTCCGACAGGCCTCTGGAAACACCATATATTTT.

This clone was counted a few times. The rearrangement joins TRBV6-5 to TRBJ2-1; 7 bases map to TRBD2. The V segment lost 2 bases and the J segment 10 bases; nucleotides outside the gene matches: 14. Germline V gives CDR1 MNHEY, CDR2 SVGAGI. The CDR3 is made up of 16 amino acids. CDR3 coding DNA: TGTGCCAGCAGTTACGGAAGCGGGATGGGTCTCAGGGAGCAGTTCTTC. It is translated as CASSYGSGMGLREQFF.

V and J are TRBV5-1 and TRBJ2-2, with D unclear. CDR1 is SGHRS, CDR2 YFSETQ, per germline. Trimming cost V 0 bases and J 13 bases, with 13 bases left between them. The CDR3 is 13 amino acids. The CDR3 coding sequence is TGCGCCAGCAGCTTGGGGTCTTCCGGTGGGCTGTTTTTT. This sequence encodes CASSLGSSGGLFF. Looking up the rest from reference TRBV5-1 and TRBJ2-2 gives the full variable domain: KAGVTQTPRYLIKTRGQQVTLSCSPISGHRSVSWYQQTPGQGLQFLFEYFSETQRNKGNFPGRFSGRQFSNSRSEMNVSTLELGDSALYLCASSLGSSGGLFFGEGSRLTVL.

This chain connects TRBV28 to TRBJ2-1, with TRBD2 identical over 11 bases. In germline, CDR1 is MDHEN, CDR2 SYDVKM. The CDR3 loop spans 17 amino acids. V lost 8 bases, J lost 5 bases, and 14 bases stayed unmatched. CDR3 bases: TGTGCCAGCCCTGGGGCTAGCGGGGGGCCCCGGGACAATGAGCAGTTCTTC. Its protein product is CASPGASGGPRDNEQFF.